The clone carrying this TCR beta chain was detected only once. The sequenced target, TCR beta, came from blood CD8+ and CD4+ T cells. TEMRA cells were FACS-enriched, unlike CD8+ and CD4+ T cells, which were negatively isolated. The data originate from a study of CD8 T cells in Susac syndrome. RNA was extracted with the RNeasy kit, and a quantity of roughly 0.5 to 1 ug was reverse transcribed using random hexamers. immunoSEQ multiplex PCR amplified TCR beta CDR3 across 54 Vbeta, 13 Jbeta. Each CDR3 protein gets one entry after TCRdb re-called the immunoSEQ multiplex PCR reads with MiXCR. The sample yields approximately 150,000 distinct CDR3 sequences, approximately 95% seen once. Trimming left V 0 bases short and J 6 bases short, with 7 bases between. Looked up from germline, CDR1 is SEHNR and CDR2 is FQNEAQ (reference sequence). The CDR3 sequence is 13 residues long.

This TCR came from a human donor with multiple sclerosis. Sequenced input: CD4+ T cells from PBMCs. The chain carries TRBV7-9 and TRBJ2-3; no clear D gene. The CDR3 DNA reads TGTGCCAGCAGCTTAGCGTGGATGGATACGCAGTATTTT. Translating gives CASSLAWMDTQYF.